What follows describes a single T cell receptor (beta chain). Its specificity is not known. The libraries of TRB cDNA were constructed through 5' RACE using UMI labels. Following a re-call of the 5' RACE reads, TCRdb has one entry per CDR3 protein and lacks DNA. The sample is made up of 37,000 or so distinct CDR3 sequences, and the top ten hold less than 9.5% of it. The entry originates in a study of CXCR3-negative and CXCR3-positive naive CD8 T cells. Researchers sorted approximately 290,000 cells of each CD8+ T cell subset in triplicate. Study results and caveats: Diversity in memory CD8+ cells fell much lower than the comparably high levels seen in both naive subsets.

This TCR was sampled from a human donor in good health. Some clones in this sample may be carry-over from other donors' samples. The material sequenced was memory CD8+ T cells from blood.

CDR3 in amino acids: CASSYSIPGGLRNEQFF. This chain links TRBV6-6 with TRBJ2-1; TCRdb calls TRBD1, which cannot be checked without DNA. The germline CDR1 and CDR2 sequences are MNHNY and SVGAGI (reference sequence). The CDR3 loop spans 17 amino acids.